A single sample gave rise to the 3 T cell receptor beta chains below, sequenced in a study of CXCR3-negative and CXCR3-positive naive CD8 T cells. All TRB cDNA libraries came from 5' RACE performed with UMI labels. One entry per CDR3 protein, without DNA, is what TCRdb gives after re-calling the 5' RACE reads. The sample totals some 66,000 distinct CDR3 sequences. Sequenced material: naive CXCR3- CD8+ T cells from blood. Specified subset: CD45RO-CCR7+CD27+CD95- naive CD8+ T cells lacking CXCR3 (TNR3-). The receptors stem from a human donor in good health. Some clones in this sample may be carry-over from other donors' samples.

The chain employs TRBV25-1 and TRBJ1-2; the TRBD1 assignment by TCRdb is unverifiable without DNA. Germline CDR1 MGHDK, CDR2 SYGVNS. The CDR3 covers 14 residues. The CDR3 sequence is CASSERGHYYGYTF.

The chain has TRBV4-3 and TRBJ2-7; TCRdb's D gene call, TRBD1, goes unchecked for lack of DNA. CDR1 and CDR2 from the germline V gene are LGHNA and YSLEER. The CDR3 loop spans 15 amino acids. The CDR3 sequence: CASSQSLTGAYEQYF.

The rearrangement joins TRBV3-1 to TRBJ2-5; TCRdb designates TRBD2, a call that cannot be tested without DNA. The germline gives CDR1 LGHDT, CDR2 YNNKEL (reference sequence). This CDR3 comprises 16 residues. The CDR3 region is CASSQRLAGGRETQYF.